This T cell receptor (beta chain) was obtained from a study of vaccination and CD4 T cells after COVID-19. Overall study context: Six males and four females, two Hispanic, made up the convalescents. Median time from second vaccine dose to sampling was approximately 74 days (14 to 241). Broader study findings: Within the convalescent patients, a median roughly 87% of the SARS-CoV-2-reactive clones were ones that appeared only post-vaccination.

Cultured CD4+ T cell DNA underwent sequencing with the Oncomine TCR Beta short-read assay. The template was genomic DNA from cultured CD4+ T cells. TCRdb reanalysed the PCR reads using MiXCR and keeps one entry per CDR3 protein. The data contain over 8,000 distinct CDR3 sequences, roughly two thirds of them singletons. Trimming left V 2 bases short and J 1 base short, with 9 bases between. The germline gives CDR1 SEHNR, CDR2 FQNEAQ (reference sequence). This CDR3 comprises 14 residues. With regard to this clonotype: Antigen unknown.

As for treatment: approximately 10-day PBMC culture with coronavirus spike peptide pools or control peptides (ViraFEST assay). The V call is TRBV7-9, the J call TRBJ2-7, with D possibly TRBD2 on 5 matching bases. This clonotype was obtained from a human donor who had recovered from COVID-19. The source material was CD4+ T cells from blood, cultured in vitro. CDR3 loop: CASSLQTISYEQYF. The CDR3 region has the DNA TGTGCCAGCAGCTTACAGACTATATCCTACGAGCAGTACTTC.